This T cell receptor (beta chain) was recorded in a study of OX40 agonist ivuxolimab in advanced cancers. Study as a whole: Earlier anti-PD-1, anti-PD-L1 or anti-CTLA-4 therapy was permitted; roughly 42% had received some.

Broader study findings: By week 6 at 0.1 to 3.0 mg/kg, blood CD4+ and CD8+ T cells had expanded clonally.

Patients with autoimmune history or systemic immunosuppression were excluded. The table came from immunoSEQ multiplex PCR; TCRdb's copy has only in-frame clones and leaves some out. This table holds 70,000 to 90,000 clones, less than 95% found once. V was shortened by 2 bases and J by 2 bases, with 0 bases between the two germline ends. The germline CDR1 and CDR2 sequences are LGHNA and YSLEER. The CDR3 length is 12 residues. As to this clone: Its antigen is currently unknown.

The receptor was derived from an adult with an advanced solid tumor such as melanoma, head and neck, liver or kidney cancer. This specimen was CD4+ or CD8+ T cells sorted from blood, taken in a trial of the OX40 agonist ivuxolimab. The chain joins TRBV4-3 to TRBJ2-2; D gene uncertain. CDR3 amino acids: CASSQNTGELFF. CDR3 DNA: TGCGCCAGCAGCCAAAACACCGGGGAGCTGTTTTTT.